This TCR beta chain was documented in a study of glioma-infiltrating T cells. A few counts support this clonotype. Germline V gene data show CDR1 as LNHDA and CDR2 as SQIVND (reference sequence). Trimming removed 6 bases from V and 4 bases from J, with 16 bases in between. This CDR3 region has 14 residues. The iRepertoire nested amplicon-rescue multiplex PCR amplified TCR alpha and beta CDR3s from RNA. MiXCR was run by TCRdb on the multiplex PCR reads, yielding one entry per CDR3 protein. The data contain about 410,000 distinct CDR3 sequences, around 38% of them singletons. Sequencing was performed on glioma tissue, nonneoplastic brain tissue, or PBMCs (not recorded which). The V call is TRBV19, the J call TRBJ2-7, with D possibly TRBD2 on 6 matching bases. The sequence derives from a human donor with low-grade glioma or glioblastoma, undergoing nonglioma brain surgery, or in good health (not recorded which). The CDR3 nucleotides are TGTGCCAGTAGCCCACGTATCGGGGGTTACGAGCAGTACTTC. Translating gives CASSPRIGGYEQYF.